This T cell receptor beta chain was sequenced for a study of blood T cell repertoires in COVID-19. It was during active infection that Seattle patients were enrolled and then longitudinally followed. Germline V lookup: CDR1 SQVTM, CDR2 ANQGSEA. The length of the CDR3 is 12 residues. V was trimmed by 4 bases and J by 0 bases, leaving 6 bases between them. Assay: immunoSEQ multiplex PCR; the TCRdb copy retains only in-frame clones and omits some. In the table there are about 170,000 clones, around 82% of which are singletons. Sequencing input: peripheral blood. The chain couples TRBV29-1 to TRBJ1-1; a weak D match, TRBD1 (5 bases). The TCR comes from a woman aged 40 to 49 with COVID-19, enrolled during active disease. The CDR3 nucleotides are TGCAGCGTTGCGACAGTGAACACTGAAGCTTTCTTT. Amino acid sequence: CSVATVNTEAFF.